These 22 T cell receptor beta chains originate from one sample sequenced in a study of CD8 T cells in ankylosing spondylitis. From the 5' RACE reads, TCRdb called clonotypes with MiXCR, one entry per CDR3 protein. Of 130,000 or so distinct CDR3 sequences listed, around 7% are singletons. Sequencing input: blood, either unsorted or a sorted T cell fraction (not recorded which). Source of these receptors: a male donor with ankylosing spondylitis or in good health (not recorded which).

This clonotype was counted many times. The J gene is TRBJ1-2, the V gene TRBV7-2, with TRBD1 as a possible D gene (6 bases). There are 14 residues in the CDR3. CDR1 and CDR2 (germline): SGHTA, FQGNSA. V dropped 5 bases and J dropped 2 bases, with 12 bases sitting between them. The CDR3 sequence: CASSRTGYNYGYTF. CDR3 DNA sequence: TGTGCCAGCAGCCGAACAGGGTACAACTATGGCTACACCTTC. Full variable domain (rest looked up from reference TRBV7-2 and TRBJ1-2): GAGVSQSPSNKVTEKGKDVELRCDPISGHTALYWYRQSLGQGLEFLIYFQGNSAPDKSGLPSDRFSAERTGGSVSTLTIQRTQQEDSAVYLCASSRTGYNYGYTFGSGTRLTVV.

This clonotype was observed many times. The chain couples TRBV20-1 to TRBJ2-5; either TRBD1 or TRBD2 may supply D (6 bases each). The V end lost 4 bases, the J end lost 2 bases, and 20 bases lay between the germline ends. The CDR3 loop spans 16 amino acids. Germline V gene lookup returns CDR1 DFQATT and CDR2 SNEGSKA (reference sequence). CDR3 region: CSATPSGGGIQETQYF. The CDR3, as DNA: TGCAGTGCTACACCCTCTGGAGGGGGGATACAAGAGACCCAGTACTTC.

This clonotype occurred many times. J is TRBJ1-2 and V is TRBV7-2; 7 nucleotides match TRBD1. This CDR3 region has 13 residues. Trimming took 0 bases from V and 8 from J; bases not matched to a gene: 3. Germline lookup yields CDR1 SGHTA and CDR2 FQGNSA. CDR3 in DNA: TGTGCCAGCAGCTTAGCGCAGGGGGGAGGCTACACCTTC. It specifies CASSLAQGGGYTF.

This clonotype was counted many times. The V gene is TRBV27, the J gene TRBJ2-7, with D maybe TRBD2 (5 bases). Trimming removed 3 bases from V and 2 bases from J, with 11 bases in between. The CDR3 sequence is 14 residues long. Germline-derived CDR1 and CDR2 are MNHEY and SMNVEV (reference sequence). This CDR3 is CASSFTGSPYEQYF. CDR3 in DNA: TGTGCCAGCAGTTTCACGGGATCCCCCTACGAGCAGTACTTC.

Worth noting for this clonotype: A much larger clone lies one base from this, so it may be a read error. The chain has TRBV10-3 and TRBJ1-5; D gene uncertain. This CDR3 contains 15 residues. Germline lookup yields CDR1 ENHRY and CDR2 SYGVKD. CDR3 amino acids: CAISEGEPGVQPHHF. The CDR3 DNA follows: TGTGCCATCAGTGAGGGAGAGCCCGGTGTTCAGCCCCACCATTTT.

This clonotype was picked up many times. The rearrangement uses TRBV7-2 and TRBJ2-3; TRBD2 is a possible D gene (5 bases). V lost 5 bases, J lost 0 bases, and 9 bases lay in between. CDR1 SGHTA and CDR2 FQGNSA come from the germline V gene. This CDR3 has 14 amino acids. The CDR3 DNA reads TGTGCCAGCAGCCAGGACTTAAGCACAGATACGCAGTATTTT. Translated, it gives CASSQDLSTDTQYF.

This clonotype was recorded at least ten times. The genes are TRBV29-1 and TRBJ2-7; TRBD1 matches 10 bases. CDR1 is SQVTM, CDR2 ANQGSEA, per germline. Unmatched junction bases numbered 8, after V lost 5 bases and J lost 7 bases. The CDR3 runs to 13 residues. In DNA, the CDR3 is TGCAGCGTTCCGGGACAGGGGAACCGAGAGCAGTACTTC. Its translation: CSVPGQGNREQYF.

The sample holds many counts of this clonotype. The CDR3 loop reads CSVEALSGANVLTF. For the CDR3, the DNA is TGCAGCGTTGAAGCTCTCTCTGGGGCCAACGTCCTGACTTTC. This chain connects TRBV29-1 to TRBJ2-6; no definite D call. Germline assignment: CDR1 SQVTM and CDR2 ANQGSEA. V was clipped by 1 base and J by 0 bases, with 4 bases between them. The CDR3 runs to 14 residues.

Ten or more counts support this clonotype. The genes are TRBV27 and TRBJ2-5; D is ambiguous. Germline values: CDR1 MNHEY, CDR2 SMNVEV (reference sequence). This CDR3 has 17 residues. The V gene lost 8 bases and the J gene lost 0 bases, with 22 bases spanning the gap. Here the CDR3 reads CASAPLNGPLYQETQYF. The CDR3, as DNA: TGTGCCAGCGCTCCCCTCAACGGACCTTTGTACCAAGAGACCCAGTACTTC.

In this sample, this clonotype turned up a few times. One base away lies a much larger clone, so this may be a sequencing read error. The chain joins TRBV6-5 to TRBJ1-5; TRBD1 might be the D (6 bases). Germline V lookup: CDR1 MNHEY, CDR2 SVGAGI. This CDR3 has 15 amino acids. CDR3: CASSYGGGGNPPQHF. The CDR3 DNA follows: TGTGCCAGCAGTTACGGGGGGGGCGGCAATCCGCCCCAGCATTTT.

This clonotype was found many times. The chain combines TRBV14 with TRBJ1-4; weak D call: TRBD1 (6 bases). The CDR3 has 17 residues. V shed 3 bases and J shed 0 bases, with 14 bases lying between them. Germline loops: CDR1 SGHDN, CDR2 FVKESK. CDR3 coding DNA: TGTGCCAGCAGCCAGGGGGCTGGAGTTGCAACTAATGAAAAACTGTTTTTT. Its translation: CASSQGAGVATNEKLFF.

This clonotype was picked up many times. One end of the junction is discordant with germline, which a read error may explain. This chain uses TRBV7-8 with TRBJ2-2; weak D call: TRBD1 (7 bases). This CDR3 spans 14 amino acids. Germline CDR1 reads SGHVS; CDR2 reads FQNEAQ. CDR3 nucleotide sequence: TGTGCCAGCACCTTAGGGGGCGGAGGGGGGGAGCTGTTTTTT. This translates into CASTLGGGGGELFF.

This clonotype was seen many times. V usage is TRBV6-1 and J usage is TRBJ2-4; the D is unclear. The CDR3 consists of 14 residues. CDR1 is MNHNS and CDR2 is SASEGT in the germline V gene. Trimming took 5 bases from V and 2 from J, leaving 10 bases between them. This CDR3 reads CASSLFGSKNIQYF. The CDR3 DNA reads as TGTGCCAGCAGTCTCTTCGGGTCCAAAAACATTCAGTACTTC.

This clonotype occurred many times. This chain joins TRBV10-3 and TRBJ2-2, with TRBD2 matching 15 bases. V was pared by 6 bases and J by 2 bases, with 4 bases of the junction left unmatched. CDR3 size: 17 residues. CDR1 ENHRY and CDR2 SYGVKD come from the germline V gene. The CDR3 loop is CAIRGLAGGLNTGELFF. For the CDR3, the DNA is TGTGCCATCAGGGGACTAGCGGGAGGACTAAACACCGGGGAGCTGTTTTTT.

The chain combines TRBV27 with TRBJ2-5; 8 bases agree with TRBD2. With 9 bases clipped from V and 5 bases from J, the junction kept 17 bases outside the gene matches. The germline V gene encodes CDR1 MNHEY and CDR2 SMNVEV (reference sequence). The CDR3 contains 16 residues. CDR3 residues: CASPRPVAGRRETQYF. The CDR3 nucleotides are TGTGCCAGTCCAAGACCCGTAGCGGGGCGTCGGGAGACCCAGTACTTC.

This clonotype was seen many times. The chain employs TRBV30 and TRBJ2-4; 7 positions match TRBD1. The germline gives CDR1 GTSNPN, CDR2 SVGIG (reference sequence). CDR3 length: 12 residues. With 1 base clipped from V and 7 bases from J, the junction kept 1 base outside the gene matches. The CDR3: CAWSATGNIQYF. CDR3 bases: TGTGCCTGGAGTGCGACAGGGAACATTCAGTACTTC.

V usage is TRBV4-2 and J usage is TRBJ1-2; no firm D call. Germline CDR1 reads LGHNA; CDR2 reads YNFKEQ. Trimming took 0 bases from V and 4 from J, leaving 6 bases between them. The CDR3 is 13 residues long. Here the CDR3 DNA reads TGTGCCAGCAGCCAAGATCCGGTCTATGGCTACACCTTC. It specifies CASSQDPVYGYTF.

The rearrangement joins TRBV7-9 to TRBJ2-2, with TRBD2 matching over 9 bases. Trimming at V came to 3 bases and at J to 4 bases, leaving 6 bases not matched to a gene. The germline CDR1 and CDR2 sequences are SEHNR and FQNEAQ (reference sequence). The CDR3 runs 16 residues. CDR3 residues: CASSLESGRTTGELFF. DNA of the CDR3: TGTGCCAGCAGCTTGGAAAGCGGGAGGACCACCGGGGAGCTGTTTTTT.

This clonotype was counted at least ten times. This rearrangement joins TRBV12-3 or TRBV12-4 to TRBJ2-2; 10 bases line up with TRBD2. The V and J ends lost 3 bases and 4 bases, in that order; junction bases with no gene match: 8. The CDR3 runs to 17 residues. CDR3 DNA sequence: TGTGCCAGCAGTTTCTCGTCGGCTAGCGGGAGCACCGGGGAGCTGTTTTTT. Its translation is CASSFSSASGSTGELFF.

This clonotype has ten or more counts. The chain combines TRBV15 with TRBJ2-5; D unclear. This CDR3 is 11 amino acids long. The germline V gene encodes CDR1 LNHNV and CDR2 YYDKDF (reference sequence). Between the trimmed V and J ends, which lost 8 bases and 5 bases, there was a span of 9 bases. This CDR3 is CATAQSETQYF. The CDR3 DNA reads as TGTGCCACCGCACAGTCGGAGACCCAGTACTTC.

In its sample, this clonotype was seen many times. This chain joins TRBV7-3 and TRBJ2-1; D is unclear. The V end was cut by 3 bases, the J end by 10 bases, with 10 bases between. This CDR3 is 12 amino acids long. CDR1 SGHTA and CDR2 FQGTGA come from the germline V gene. CDR3 in amino acids: CASSLRSQEQFF. The CDR3 nucleotides read TGTGCCAGCAGCTTGCGCTCCCAGGAGCAGTTCTTC.

This clonotype was seen repeatedly, ten times or more. The V and J genes are TRBV20-1 and TRBJ1-2; D may be TRBD1 (5 bases). CDR3 size: 14 residues. Germline V gene lookup returns CDR1 DFQATT and CDR2 SNEGSKA (reference sequence). Trimming pared 6 bases from V and 7 bases from J, leaving 21 bases between. The CDR3 region is CSARDARKMSGYTF. CDR3 nucleotide sequence: TGCAGTGCGCGGGACGCCAGGAAGATGAGTGGCTACACCTTC.